A single sample gave rise to the 6 T cell receptor beta chains below, sequenced in a study of control samples from healthy donors and cancer patients. Clones were read by immunoSEQ multiplex PCR, and TCRdb kept only the in-frame ones, dropping some. The table shows roughly 68,000 clones, with approximately 86% occurring only once. Sequencing was carried out using blood. These TCRs come from a man in his sixties in good health.

The chain couples TRBV3-1 (or the pseudogene TRBV3-2) to TRBJ1-2, with 8 bases matching TRBD1. The V segment lost 2 bases and the J segment 4 bases; nucleotides outside the gene matches: 9. This CDR3 is 16 amino acids long. The germline gives CDR1 LGHDT, CDR2 YNNKEL (reference sequence). CDR3 bases: TGTGCCAGCAGCCAAAGTTTCAGGGGGCCTACCTATGGCTACACCTTC. Translation gives CASSQSFRGPTYGYTF.

This clone was observed a few times. The chain uses TRBV19 and TRBJ2-2; no clear D gene. Trimming took off 1 base at V and 1 base at J, with 7 bases between the two ends. The V gene's germline CDR1 is LNHDA and CDR2 SQIVND (reference sequence). This CDR3 has 15 amino acids. The CDR3 reads CASSIVNRNTGELFF. CDR3 DNA: TGTGCCAGTAGTATAGTGAACAGGAACACCGGGGAGCTGTTTTTT.

The gene calls are TRBV15 and TRBJ1-2; a possible D gene is TRBD1 (5 bases). The length of the CDR3 is 14 residues. V gave up 1 base and J gave up 4 bases, with 10 bases separating them. Germline V gives CDR1 LNHNV, CDR2 YYDKDF (reference sequence). The CDR3 reads CATSRGPGGYGYTF. CDR3 nucleotide sequence: TGTGCCACCAGCAGAGGGCCCGGGGGCTATGGCTACACCTTC.

The chain links TRBV19 to TRBJ1-5, with D maybe TRBD1 (5 bases). The CDR3 is 15 amino acids. Trimming stripped 2 bases from V and 7 bases from J, with 15 bases between. Germline V gene lookup returns CDR1 LNHDA and CDR2 SQIVND (reference sequence). CDR3 residues: CASSIHSQGAQPQHF. DNA for the CDR3: TGTGCCAGTAGTATACATTCTCAGGGAGCCCAGCCCCAGCATTTT.

A single count supports this clone. The chain combines TRBV12-3 or TRBV12-4 with TRBJ1-2, with D perhaps TRBD1 (6 bases). V was clipped by 3 bases and J by 5 bases, with 10 bases between them. The CDR3 length is 13 residues. The CDR3 bases are TGTGCCAGCAGTTTGGACAGCCAGTATGGCTACACCTTC. Protein sequence: CASSLDSQYGYTF.

This clone was seen a few times. This chain uses TRBV9 with TRBJ1-2; D gene uncertain. Germline assignment: CDR1 SGDLS and CDR2 YYNGEE. This CDR3 has 16 residues. Trimming stripped 0 bases from V and 1 base from J, with 13 bases between. CDR3 loop: CASSVGGLEFNYGYTF. CDR3 DNA sequence: TGTGCCAGCAGCGTAGGCGGACTAGAATTTAACTATGGCTACACCTTC. Based on the CDR3 plus reference TRBV9 and TRBJ1-2, the full variable domain is DSGVTQTPKHLITATGQRVTLRCSPRSGDLSVYWYQQSLDQGLQFLIQYYNGEERAKGNILERFSAQQFPDLHSELNLSSLELGDSALYFCASSVGGLEFNYGYTFGSGTRLTVV.